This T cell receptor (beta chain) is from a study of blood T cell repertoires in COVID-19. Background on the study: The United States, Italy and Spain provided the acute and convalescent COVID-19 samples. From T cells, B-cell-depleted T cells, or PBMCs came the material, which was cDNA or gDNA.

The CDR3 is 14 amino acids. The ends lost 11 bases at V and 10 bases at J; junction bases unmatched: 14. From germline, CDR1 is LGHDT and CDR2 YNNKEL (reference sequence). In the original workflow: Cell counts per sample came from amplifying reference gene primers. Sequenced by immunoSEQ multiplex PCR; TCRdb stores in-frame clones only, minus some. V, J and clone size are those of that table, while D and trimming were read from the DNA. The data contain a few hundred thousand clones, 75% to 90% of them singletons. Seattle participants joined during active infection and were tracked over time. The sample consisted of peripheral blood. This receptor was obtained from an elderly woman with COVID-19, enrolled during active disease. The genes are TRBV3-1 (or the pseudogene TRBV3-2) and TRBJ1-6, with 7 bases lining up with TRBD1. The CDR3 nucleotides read TGTGCCGCCTCGACGGGACAGAAATGGTCACCCCTCCACTTT. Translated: CAASTGQKWSPLHF.